These 12 T cell receptor beta chains were sequenced from one sample in a study of cytomegalovirus exposure and HLA in healthy donors. A multiplex PCR was run with 60 Vbeta primers and 13 Jbeta primers. Assay: immunoSEQ multiplex PCR; the TCRdb copy retains only in-frame clones and omits some. Found here are 200,000 to 250,000 clones; the top ten clones hold more than 0.95%. Sequenced input: PBMCs. Receptors were obtained from a girl aged 2-15 years in good health and CMV-seropositive.

The J gene is TRBJ2-1, the V gene TRBV7-9; 9 bases match TRBD2. Germline CDR1 is SEHNR and CDR2 is FQNEAQ (reference sequence). This CDR3 spans 16 amino acids. V gave up 3 bases and J gave up 9 bases; unmatched junction bases: 12. The CDR3: CASSFTSGSVSAEQFF. The DNA for the CDR3 is TGTGCCAGCAGCTTTACTAGCGGGTCCGTCTCCGCTGAGCAGTTCTTC.

V gene TRBV27 combines with J gene TRBJ2-5; a weak D match, TRBD2 (7 bases). The DNA end favors TRBJ2-7, so the J call may be wrong. Germline V gene data show CDR1 as MNHEY and CDR2 as SMNVEV (reference sequence). The CDR3 has 15 amino acids. As DNA, the CDR3 is TGTGCCAGCAGTTTCCGGGGGGCCAGCTCCTACGAGCAGTACTTC. Its translation is CASSFRGASSYEQYF.

The chain is built from TRBV28 and TRBJ1-1, with TRBD1 as a possible D gene (5 bases). This CDR3 has 14 residues. Germline CDR1 reads MDHEN; CDR2 reads SYDVKM. The V end lost 7 bases, the J end lost 0 bases, and 12 bases lay between the germline ends. The CDR3: CASTGGSMNTEAFF. CDR3 coding DNA: TGTGCCAGCACCGGGGGGTCAATGAACACTGAAGCTTTCTTT.

V is TRBV5-4 and J is TRBJ2-7, with 8 bases fitting TRBD2. The CDR3 has 15 residues. Germline V lookup: CDR1 SGHNT, CDR2 YYREEE (reference sequence). Losses at the gene ends were 1 base for V and 3 bases for J; bases not matched to a gene: 6. CDR3 protein: CASSLTGTRNYEQYF. The CDR3 region has the DNA TGTGCCAGCAGCTTGACCGGGACTAGAAACTACGAGCAGTACTTC.

The V call is TRBV9, the J call TRBJ2-7, with TRBD1 identical over 8 bases. This CDR3 is 15 amino acids long. V lost 3 bases and J lost 2; bases outside the gene matches: 7. In germline, CDR1 is SGDLS, CDR2 YYNGEE. CDR3 residues: CASSGTDRDPYEQYF. In DNA, the CDR3 is TGTGCCAGCAGCGGGACGGACAGGGACCCCTACGAGCAGTACTTC.

As to this clone: Other DNA sequences in the same sample also yield this CDR3. J is TRBJ2-6 and V is TRBV5-6; no reliable D call. V dropped 2 bases and J dropped 1 base, with 7 bases sitting between them. The germline CDR1 and CDR2 sequences are SGHDT and YYEEEE. This CDR3 region has 15 residues. Here the CDR3 reads CASSLRGSGANVLTF. CDR3 sequence (DNA): TGTGCCAGCAGCTTAAGAGGATCTGGGGCCAACGTCCTGACTTTC. The full variable domain, rest sourced from reference TRBV5-6 and TRBJ2-6, is DAGVTQSPTHLIKTRGQQVTLRCSPKSGHDTVSWYQQALGQGPQFIFQYYEEEERQRGNFPDRFSGHQFPNYSSELNVNALLLGDSALYLCASSLRGSGANVLTFGAGSRLTVL.

The CDR3 is CASSPVFEGTGTREQYF. CDR3 sequence (DNA): TGTGCCAGCAGCCCCGTCTTCGAGGGGACAGGGACACGCGAGCAGTACTTC. The chain uses TRBV7-9 and TRBJ2-7, with 9 bases identical to TRBD1. Germline V gene lookup returns CDR1 SEHNR and CDR2 FQNEAQ (reference sequence). CDR3 length equals 17 residues. With V trimmed by 5 bases and J by 6 bases, 17 bases remained unmatched.

This chain links TRBV28 with TRBJ1-5; D not resolved. V lost 2 bases to trimming and J lost 0 bases, with 8 bases between them. The CDR3 runs 15 residues. The germline CDR1 and CDR2 sequences are MDHEN and SYDVKM. CDR3 protein: CASSLVGVSNQPQHF. In DNA, the CDR3 is TGTGCCAGCAGTTTAGTCGGGGTTAGCAATCAGCCCCAGCATTTT.

The chain couples TRBV7-2 to TRBJ1-6; no reliable D call. This CDR3 contains 14 residues. Trimming pared 5 bases from V and 5 bases from J, leaving 10 bases between. Germline loops: CDR1 SGHTA, CDR2 FQGNSA. The CDR3 DNA reads as TGTGCCAGCAGCAGACGCGGCGATAATTCACCCCTCCACTTT. This codes for CASSRRGDNSPLHF.

The J gene is TRBJ2-3, the V gene TRBV28; 7 bases map to TRBD1. The germline gives CDR1 MDHEN, CDR2 SYDVKM. The junction had 7 bases not matched to a gene; V was cut back by 5 bases and J by 2 bases. The CDR3 loop spans 15 amino acids. In DNA, the CDR3 is TGTGCCAGCAGTATTACAGGGGCCCCCACAGATACGCAGTATTTT. It yields the protein CASSITGAPTDTQYF.

The chain joins TRBV27 to TRBJ2-1, with a tentative D call TRBD1 (6 bases). Between the trimmed V and J ends, which lost 8 bases and 0 bases, there was a span of 11 bases. The length of the CDR3 is 14 residues. Germline V gene lookup returns CDR1 MNHEY and CDR2 SMNVEV (reference sequence). Written as DNA, the CDR3 is TGTGCCAGCTCGGACAGTAGCTCCTACAATGAGCAGTTCTTC. It is translated as CASSDSSSYNEQFF.

This chain joins TRBV6-5 and TRBJ2-7; 11 nucleotides agree with TRBD2. CDR1 MNHEY and CDR2 SVGAGI come from the germline V gene. The ends lost 2 bases at V and 4 bases at J; junction bases unmatched: 4. This CDR3 region has 15 residues. CDR3 in DNA: TGTGCCAGCAGTTACACTTGGACTAGCGGGTACGAGCAGTACTTC. Its protein is CASSYTWTSGYEQYF.